A single sample gave rise to the 6 T cell receptor beta chains below, sequenced in a study of blood T cells in healthy people across ages. Primers used in a second PCR of about 7 to 12 cycles were a sample-barcoded 5' primer and a J-beta primer mix. TCRdb processed the 5' RACE reads anew with MiXCR; each CDR3 protein has one entry. There are 850,000 or so distinct CDR3 sequences in the sample; under 30% occur only once, and 17% lies in the top ten. Sequencing used blood. These receptors came from a woman older than 75 in good health.

The gene calls are TRBV7-9 and TRBJ2-4, with 13 bases lining up with TRBD2. Germline CDR1 is SEHNR and CDR2 is FQNEAQ (reference sequence). CDR3 length: 16 amino acids. Trimming removed 3 bases from V and 5 bases from J; junction bases left unmatched: 4. The CDR3 DNA is TGTGCCAGCAGCTTGGCCGGGACTAGCGGGGAAAACATTCAGTACTTC. Translation gives CASSLAGTSGENIQYF.

This clonotype was observed many times. This chain joins TRBV28 and TRBJ2-6, with D tentatively TRBD1 (6 bases). CDR3 length equals 18 residues. V gave up 6 bases and J gave up 0 bases, with 18 bases separating them. The germline gives CDR1 MDHEN, CDR2 SYDVKM. CDR3 bases: TGTGCCAGCAGGCAAACAGGGACCGTATACTCTGGGGCCAACGTCCTGACTTTC. This translates into CASRQTGTVYSGANVLTF.

The chain recombines TRBV12-3 or TRBV12-4 with TRBJ2-3, with TRBD2 matching 8 bases. This CDR3 has 15 amino acids. The J segment lost 2 bases and the V segment lost 6 bases, leaving 7 bases of the junction unmatched. Here the CDR3 reads CASSVAGIYTDTQYF. In DNA form, the CDR3 reads TGTGCCAGCAGCGTAGCGGGGATCTACACAGATACGCAGTATTTT.

The sample holds many counts of this clonotype. V gene TRBV6-5 combines with J gene TRBJ2-1; perhaps TRBD2 as D (6 bases). The V gene lost 4 bases and the J gene lost 3 bases, with 19 bases spanning the gap. Germline loops: CDR1 MNHEY, CDR2 SVGAGI. This CDR3 spans 17 amino acids. The CDR3 here is CASSFDAATSIYNEQFF. The CDR3 DNA sequence: TGTGCCAGCAGTTTTGACGCGGCGACTAGTATCTACAATGAGCAGTTCTTC.

As to this clonotype: This may be a read error, as it is one base from a much larger clone. The chain links TRBV5-5 to TRBJ2-1; tentative D call: TRBD1 (6 bases). Trimming cost V 7 bases and J 2 bases, with 13 bases left between them. The germline CDR1 and CDR2 sequences are SGHKS and YYEKEE (reference sequence). The CDR3 length is 14 residues. CDR3: CASGSGQPYNEQFF. CDR3 nucleotides: TGTGCCAGCGGCTCAGGACAGCCCTACAATGAGCAGTTCTTC.

In its sample, this clonotype was seen many times. The gene calls are TRBV6-5 and TRBJ1-1; perhaps TRBD1 as D (5 bases). CDR3 size: 12 residues. V lost 8 bases and J 7 bases, leaving 14 bases between the germline ends. Looked up from germline, CDR1 is MNHEY and CDR2 is SVGAGI. The CDR3, as DNA: TGTGCCAGCGGCTTGAGGGGTGGTGAAGCTTTCTTT. Amino acid sequence: CASGLRGGEAFF.